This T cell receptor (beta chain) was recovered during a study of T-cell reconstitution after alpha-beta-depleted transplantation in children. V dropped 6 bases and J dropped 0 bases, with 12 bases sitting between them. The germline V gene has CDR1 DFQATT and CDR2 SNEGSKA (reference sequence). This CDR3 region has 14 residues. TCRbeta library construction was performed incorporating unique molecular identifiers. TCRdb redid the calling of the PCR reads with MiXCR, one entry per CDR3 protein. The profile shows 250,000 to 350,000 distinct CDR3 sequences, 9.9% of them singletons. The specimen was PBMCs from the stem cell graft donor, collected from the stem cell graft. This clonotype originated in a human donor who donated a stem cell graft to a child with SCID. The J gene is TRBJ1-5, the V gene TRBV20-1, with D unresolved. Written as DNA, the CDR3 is TGCAGTGCCGAGGGCGGTAATAGCAATCAGCCCCAGCATTTT. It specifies CSAEGGNSNQPQHF.